The 27 T cell receptor beta chains below all came from one sample that was sequenced in a study of T cells after somatic rescue of genetic block. The protocol was immunoSEQ multiplex PCR, while the TCRdb copy is restricted to in-frame clones and leaves out a portion. The sample contains 10,000 to 15,000 clones, 71% of which appear only once. Sequencing was performed on peripheral blood mononuclear cells (PBMCs). The origin of the receptors is a boy younger than 18.

The chain employs TRBV30 and TRBJ2-5; D is undetermined. The germline V gene has CDR1 GTSNPN and CDR2 SVGIG (reference sequence). The V end lost 2 bases, the J end lost 1 base, and 8 bases lay between the germline ends. This CDR3 is 13 amino acids long. The DNA for the CDR3 is TGTGCCTGGAGTAAAGACACCCAAGAGACCCAGTACTTC. Protein sequence: CAWSKDTQETQYF.

This clone was seen more than once but under ten times. The J gene is TRBJ2-7, the V gene TRBV11-2; 9 nucleotides match TRBD1. Per germline, CDR1 SGHAT and CDR2 FQNNGV. With V trimmed by 1 base and J by 2 bases, 3 bases remained unmatched. This CDR3 is 15 amino acids long. The CDR3 nucleotides are TGTGCCAGCAGCTTAGTCGGGACAGGGACCTACGAGCAGTACTTC. Amino acids: CASSLVGTGTYEQYF.

V gene TRBV27 combines with J gene TRBJ2-7, with TRBD1 matching 7 bases. V lost 2 bases to trimming and J lost 3 bases; unmatched junction nucleotides: 4. CDR1 is MNHEY and CDR2 is SMNVEV in the germline V gene (reference sequence). The CDR3 has 14 amino acids. CDR3 amino acids: CASSLTGVYYEQYF. CDR3 nucleotides: TGTGCCAGCAGTTTAACAGGGGTTTACTACGAGCAGTACTTC.

This chain links TRBV5-5 with TRBJ1-1; TRBD1 aligns across 12 bases. The germline V gene has CDR1 SGHKS and CDR2 YYEKEE (reference sequence). V lost 3 bases to trimming and J lost 10 bases; unmatched junction nucleotides: 10. There are 15 residues in the CDR3. CDR3 in DNA: TGTGCCAGCAGCTCGGGACAGGGGGCGGTTAGGGGAGCTTTCTTT. Its translation: CASSSGQGAVRGAFF.

The chain links TRBV28 to TRBJ1-5; D unclear. V lost 5 bases to trimming and J lost 5 bases, with 7 bases between them. The germline V gene has CDR1 MDHEN and CDR2 SYDVKM. The CDR3 sequence is 12 residues long. CDR3 nucleotide sequence: TGTGCCAGCAGTAGGCACCATCAGCCCCAGCATTTT. Translated, it gives CASSRHHQPQHF.

This clone turned up a few times. The chain combines TRBV18 with TRBJ1-4, with D possibly matching TRBD1 (6 bases). Trimming pared 1 base from V and 5 bases from J, leaving 14 bases between. The germline gives CDR1 KGHSH, CDR2 LQKENI. This CDR3 is built from 16 residues. The chain's CDR3 is CASSPLLQGPNEKLFF. In nucleotides, the CDR3 is TGTGCCAGCTCACCACTATTACAGGGCCCAAATGAAAAACTGTTTTTT.

V gene TRBV18 combines with J gene TRBJ2-6; tentatively, D is TRBD1 (5 bases). The germline V and J ends were trimmed by 6 bases and 0 bases, with 6 bases remaining between them. Germline CDR1 is KGHSH and CDR2 is LQKENI. The length of the CDR3 is 14 residues. The CDR3 reads CASSDSSGANVLTF. As DNA, the CDR3 is TGTGCCAGCTCTGACAGCTCTGGGGCCAACGTCCTGACTTTC.

This clone was found once. The J gene is TRBJ1-5, the V gene TRBV21-1; no check of the table's D call, TRBD1, against the DNA was made. TRBV21-1 is marked as a pseudogene. The CDR3 is made up of 22 amino acids. The CDR3 sequence: CASSHKRDRGSRARWGNQPQHF. The CDR3 nucleotides are TGTGCCAGCAGCCACAAAAGGGACAGGGGGTCGAGGGCACGCTGGGGCAATCAGCCCCAGCATTTT.

V usage is TRBV11-2 and J usage is TRBJ2-1, with 12 bases fitting TRBD2. The CDR3 runs 17 residues. Germline CDR1 and CDR2: SGHAT and FQNNGV. The junction had 8 bases not matched to a gene; V was cut back by 0 bases and J by 8 bases. This CDR3 reads CASSLDTSGGFWDEQFF. The CDR3 region has the DNA TGTGCCAGCAGCTTAGATACTAGCGGGGGGTTCTGGGATGAGCAGTTCTTC.

The V call is TRBV28, the J call TRBJ2-1; D unclear. The CDR3 covers 15 residues. From germline, CDR1 is MDHEN and CDR2 SYDVKM. Trimming left V 4 bases short and J 5 bases short, with 15 bases between. CDR3 bases: TGTGCCAGCAGTTCCGCAGGTTCCTTAAACAATGAGCAGTTCTTC. Its translation: CASSSAGSLNNEQFF.

This clone showed up just once. DNA of the CDR3: TGTGCCAGCAGTTACTCAAGGGGCTTAACCGAGAATGAGCAGTTCTTC. Translation: CASSYSRGLTENEQFF. The V and J genes are TRBV6-6 and TRBJ2-1; tentatively, D is TRBD1 (5 bases). Trimming left V 0 bases short and J 7 bases short, with 16 bases between. Germline V CDR1 and CDR2: MNHNY, SVGAGI (reference sequence). CDR3 length equals 16 residues.

The gene calls are TRBV28 and TRBJ1-5, with D uncertain. Per the germline V gene, CDR1 is MDHEN and CDR2 is SYDVKM. Trimming pared 3 bases from V and 0 bases from J, leaving 12 bases between. The CDR3 runs to 16 residues. The chain's CDR3 is CASSFGKSYSNQPQHF. The CDR3 DNA reads as TGTGCCAGCAGTTTCGGGAAAAGTTATAGCAATCAGCCCCAGCATTTT.

The rearrangement joins TRBV27 to TRBJ2-3; a weak D match, TRBD1 (6 bases). Germline assignment: CDR1 MNHEY and CDR2 SMNVEV (reference sequence). Trimming stripped 4 bases from V and 7 bases from J, with 24 bases between. There are 17 residues in the CDR3. The DNA for the CDR3 is TGTGCCAGCAGTTCTCTTCAGGGGTTCGTTCTTGGGAATACGCAGTATTTT. Protein sequence: CASSSLQGFVLGNTQYF.

In this sample, this clone is medium-sized. The chain carries TRBV7-3 and TRBJ1-1; 7 nucleotides line up with TRBD1. Germline loops: CDR1 SGHTA, CDR2 FQGTGA. The trim removed 3 bases at V and 5 bases at J, leaving 3 bases unmatched. This CDR3 region has 13 residues. For the CDR3, the DNA is TGTGCCAGCAGCTTGACAGGGAGGACTGAAGCTTTCTTT. Amino acid sequence: CASSLTGRTEAFF.

CDR3: CASSSGLAGETDTQYF. The CDR3 bases are TGCGCCAGCAGTTCGGGACTAGCGGGAGAGACAGATACGCAGTATTTT. V is TRBV10-1 and J is TRBJ2-3; TRBD2 agrees at 14 bases. With V trimmed by 5 bases and J by 3 bases, 4 bases remained unmatched. CDR3 length equals 16 residues. Germline CDR1 reads WNHNN; CDR2 reads SYGVQD (reference sequence).

The chain carries TRBV9 and TRBJ2-6; D ambiguous. Trimming cost V 0 bases and J 9 bases, with 4 bases left between them. Germline V gene sequence: CDR1 SGDLS, CDR2 YYNGEE. CDR3 size: 12 residues. This CDR3 is CASSVAGNVLTF. The CDR3 region has the DNA TGTGCCAGCAGCGTAGCAGGCAACGTCCTGACTTTC.

Relative to its sample, this clone is large. The chain carries TRBV6-6 and TRBJ1-2; TRBD1 might be the D (5 bases). Trimming pared 2 bases from V and 2 bases from J, leaving 9 bases between. Germline V gene lookup returns CDR1 MNHNY and CDR2 SVGAGI (reference sequence). This CDR3 has 14 residues. CDR3 amino acids: CASSYEGANYGYTF. CDR3 in DNA: TGTGCCAGCAGTTACGAAGGGGCCAACTATGGCTACACCTTC.

The sample holds one count of this clone. The chain has TRBV14 and TRBJ2-1, with no clear D. V dropped 6 bases and J dropped 0 bases, with 9 bases sitting between them. The CDR3 has 14 residues. Germline-derived CDR1 and CDR2 are SGHDN and FVKESK. CDR3: CASRGPSSYNEQFF. The CDR3 bases are TGTGCCAGCAGAGGACCCAGCTCCTACAATGAGCAGTTCTTC.

The chain joins TRBV28 to TRBJ2-3; perhaps TRBD2 as D (7 bases). This CDR3 is built from 13 residues. Germline V gives CDR1 MDHEN, CDR2 SYDVKM. Trimming removed 1 base from V and 8 bases from J, with 10 bases in between. The CDR3 is CASSLFRGGTQYF. CDR3 DNA sequence: TGTGCCAGCAGTTTATTTAGGGGGGGTACGCAGTATTTT.

The rearrangement joins TRBV6-1 to TRBJ2-7; D gene uncertain. The CDR3 contains 13 residues. V lost 7 bases to trimming and J lost 2 bases, with 12 bases between them. Germline assignment: CDR1 MNHNS and CDR2 SASEGT. CDR3 in amino acids: CASTTLPPYEQYF. The CDR3 coding sequence is TGTGCCAGCACCACACTACCTCCCTACGAGCAGTACTTC.

This rearrangement joins TRBV19 to TRBJ2-3, with D perhaps TRBD2 (5 bases). The CDR3 is 15 residues long. Per germline, CDR1 LNHDA and CDR2 SQIVND (reference sequence). Trimming removed 10 bases at V and 1 base at J, with 18 bases between. The DNA of the CDR3 is TGTGCCACCAGCCTTCAGGACTTTCGCACAGATACGCAGTATTTT. Translation gives CATSLQDFRTDTQYF.

The chain links TRBV28 to TRBJ1-2; 8 bases fit TRBD1. The CDR3 extends over 16 amino acids. The V gene's germline CDR1 is MDHEN and CDR2 SYDVKM. After removal of 0 bases from V and 4 bases from J, the junction contained 7 bases not matched to a gene. The CDR3 region is CASSLWSGGAGYGYTF. The CDR3 bases are TGTGCCAGCAGTTTATGGTCAGGGGGCGCAGGCTATGGCTACACCTTC.

The chain carries TRBV15 and TRBJ2-5, with D perhaps matching TRBD1 (6 bases). CDR1 is LNHNV, CDR2 YYDKDF, per germline (reference sequence). Trimming pared 2 bases from V and 3 bases from J, leaving 13 bases between. The CDR3 spans 15 residues. The CDR3 sequence: CATSRTFTGKETQYF. Written as DNA, the CDR3 is TGTGCCACCAGCAGAACCTTTACAGGGAAAGAGACCCAGTACTTC.

This chain connects TRBV27 to TRBJ1-1; a possible D gene is TRBD1 (6 bases). The CDR3 consists of 16 residues. CDR1 and CDR2 from the germline V gene are MNHEY and SMNVEV (reference sequence). V was trimmed by 3 bases and J by 1 base, leaving 15 bases between them. The CDR3 DNA is TGTGCCAGCAGTTTGGGGCGGGGGCCGGCGAACACTGAAGCTTTCTTT. Translating gives CASSLGRGPANTEAFF.

The gene calls are TRBV7-9 and TRBJ2-7; 8 nucleotides agree with TRBD2. This CDR3 contains 14 residues. Germline CDR1 SEHNR, CDR2 FQNEAQ (reference sequence). V lost 5 bases and J lost 4; bases outside the gene matches: 7. CDR3 bases: TGTGCCAGCAGCACCTGGACTAGCCCTTACGAGCAGTACTTC. This translates into CASSTWTSPYEQYF.

The chain couples TRBV10-3 to TRBJ1-1, with D unresolved. The CDR3 contains 13 residues. Trimming took 6 bases from V and 1 from J, leaving 9 bases between them. The germline V gene encodes CDR1 ENHRY and CDR2 SYGVKD. The CDR3 is CAIRVAKNTEAFF. The CDR3, as DNA: TGTGCCATCAGGGTTGCCAAGAACACTGAAGCTTTCTTT.

This chain connects TRBV23-1 to TRBJ1-1, with a possible D match to TRBD1 (5 bases). TRBV23-1 is filed as an ORF, its function uncertain. Trimming pared 4 bases from V and 3 bases from J, leaving 6 bases between. The CDR3 has 12 amino acids. CDR3 loop: CASSRGDTEAFF. The CDR3, as DNA: TGCGCCAGCAGTCGGGGGGACACTGAAGCTTTCTTT.